A selection of T cell receptor beta chains follows, all from one sample in a study of control samples from healthy donors and cancer patients. Assay: immunoSEQ multiplex PCR; the TCRdb copy retains only in-frame clones and omits some. Among 170,000 or so clones listed, roughly 94% were seen once. The specimen was blood. The receptors here all came from a woman between 40 and 50 years old in good health. The CDR3 runs from the conserved cysteine through the conserved F or W. Each record gives: D gene, clone size, V gene, J gene, CDR3 protein, CDR3 DNA. The D gene is left open where the match is weak. Part of the rows lack a size; the others show once, few, many or a class for expanded clones.

NA,NA,TRBV10-3,TRBJ2-5,CAISETQETQYF,TGTGCCATCAGTGAGACGCAAGAGACCCAGTACTTC
TRBD1,NA,TRBV30,TRBJ1-4,CAWSAGTGREKLFF,TGTGCCTGGAGTGCCGGGACAGGGAGAGAAAAACTGTTTTTT
NA,NA,TRBV18,TRBJ2-7,CASSPPVGSHEQYF,TGTGCCAGCTCACCACCCGTCGGGAGCCACGAGCAGTACTTC
TRBD1,NA,TRBV9,TRBJ1-1,CASSVGQGGYTEAFF,TGTGCCAGCAGCGTAGGGCAGGGGGGGTACACTGAAGCTTTCTTT
TRBD1,once,TRBV5-5,TRBJ1-2,CASSLISQGTSNYGYTF,TGTGCCAGCAGCTTGATATCACAGGGGACTTCTAACTATGGCTACACCTTC
NA,NA,TRBV30,TRBJ2-5,CAWSVRETQYF,TGTGCCTGGAGTGTACGAGAGACCCAGTACTTC
TRBD1,NA,TRBV5-4,TRBJ2-3,CASRGGQGSPTDTQYF,TGTGCCAGCAGAGGGGGACAGGGGAGCCCCACAGATACGCAGTATTTT
NA,NA,TRBV25-1,TRBJ2-7,CASSDSVPGEQYF,TGTGCCAGCAGTGACTCAGTGCCAGGTGAGCAGTACTTC
NA,NA,TRBV6-6,TRBJ1-5,CASRQGTDSNQPQHF,TGTGCCAGCAGACAGGGTACGGATAGCAATCAGCCCCAGCATTTT
NA,NA,TRBV4-1,TRBJ2-3,CASSPLRGVSDTQYF,TGCGCCAGCAGCCCTCTTCGAGGGGTGTCAGATACGCAGTATTTT
NA,NA,TRBV7-2,TRBJ2-3,CASSPDTDTQYF,TGTGCCAGCAGCCCTGACACAGATACGCAGTATTTT
NA,once,TRBV7-8,TRBJ1-6,CASSFSGDSPLHF,TGTGCCAGCAGCTTTTCCGGGGATTCACCCCTCCACTTT
NA,NA,TRBV6-6,TRBJ2-1,CASSYSGVEQFF,TGTGCCAGCAGTTACTCGGGGGTTGAGCAGTTCTTC
NA,NA,TRBV10-3,TRBJ2-1,CAIERTDNNEQFF,TGTGCCATCGAACGGACGGACAACAATGAGCAGTTCTTC
NA,NA,TRBV18,TRBJ1-6,CASSPQDKRHSPLHF,TGTGCCAGCTCACCACAGGACAAAAGGCATTCACCCCTCCACTTT
TRBD1,NA,TRBV9,TRBJ2-7,CASSVEAGTGTYEQYF,TGTGCCAGCAGCGTAGAAGCGGGGACAGGGACCTACGAGCAGTACTTC
TRBD2,NA,TRBV6-2/TRBV6-3,TRBJ2-3,CASTPSGGVDTQYF,TGTGCCAGCACCCCTAGCGGGGGTGTAGATACGCAGTATTTT
NA,NA,TRBV7-2,TRBJ2-5,CASSLQLPETQYF,TGTGCCAGCAGCTTACAGCTCCCGGAGACCCAGTACTTC
TRBD1,NA,TRBV18,TRBJ1-4,CASSPRITGAGEKLFF,TGTGCCAGCTCACCACGGATTACAGGGGCGGGTGAAAAACTGTTTTTT
TRBD1,NA,TRBV12-5,TRBJ2-7,CASGLGQGAGEQYF,TGTGCTAGTGGTTTGGGACAGGGCGCGGGCGAGCAGTACTTC
NA,few,TRBV4-1,TRBJ1-2,CASSQVPGRAEESYGYTF,TGCGCCAGCAGCCAAGTGCCGGGACGGGCGGAAGAGAGCTATGGCTACACCTTC
TRBD1,NA,TRBV29-1,TRBJ2-2,CSVGDRVFDTGELFF,TGCAGCGTAGGGGACAGGGTATTCGACACCGGGGAGCTGTTTTTT
NA,NA,TRBV5-1,TRBJ2-2,CASSETGSNTGELFF,TGCGCCAGCAGTGAGACAGGTTCGAACACCGGGGAGCTGTTTTTT
NA,NA,TRBV5-1,TRBJ2-1,CASSLSERNEQFF,TGCGCCAGCAGCTTGTCGGAGCGCAATGAGCAGTTCTTC
TRBD1,NA,TRBV9,TRBJ1-6,CASSPWTGGDSPLHF,TGTGCCAGCAGCCCATGGACAGGGGGCGATTCACCCCTCCACTTT
NA,NA,TRBV28,TRBJ2-1,CASSFSPNNEQFF,TGTGCCAGCAGTTTTTCGCCAAACAATGAGCAGTTCTTC
TRBD1,NA,TRBV7-2,TRBJ2-1,CASSLVGRGLDIQFF,TGTGCCAGCAGCTTAGTTGGCAGGGGGCTTGACATACAGTTCTTC
NA,few,TRBV12-3/TRBV12-4,TRBJ2-3,CASSLAITDTQYF,TGTGCCAGCAGTTTAGCAATCACAGATACGCAGTATTTT
TRBD1,NA,TRBV4-2,TRBJ1-1,CASSQGQGAGTEAFF,TGTGCCAGCAGCCAGGGACAGGGGGCAGGGACTGAAGCTTTCTTT